Each of the 24 T cell receptor beta chains below was sequenced from the same sample in a study of T-cell memory formation after mild COVID-19. MiXCR, run by TCRdb on the 5' RACE reads, gives a single entry per CDR3 protein. The sample has 350,000 to 500,000 distinct CDR3 sequences; around 22% are singletons. The sequencing sample was made of PBMCs or a T cell subset sorted from them (not recorded which). These receptors were taken from an adult woman who had mild COVID-19 (a few samples of this study predate the infection). Cell type and time point are not known.

The DNA of the CDR3 is TGTGCCAGCAGTGAGGACACCTACCGATACACCTTC. The encoded protein is CASSEDTYRYTF. This chain uses TRBV25-1 with TRBJ1-2, with D maybe TRBD1 (5 bases). This CDR3 spans 12 amino acids. Deletions cut 3 bases from V and 11 bases from J, with 13 bases between. The germline V gene has CDR1 MGHDK and CDR2 SYGVNS.

CDR3 loop: CSAIGTPEAQYF. DNA for the CDR3: TGCAGTGCTATCGGGACCCCGGAGGCCCAGTACTTC. V is TRBV20-1 and J is TRBJ2-5; D is perhaps TRBD1 or TRBD2 (5 bases each). CDR1 and CDR2 from the germline V gene are DFQATT and SNEGSKA (reference sequence). V shed 4 bases and J shed 9 bases, with 15 bases lying between them. The CDR3 is 12 amino acids.

The chain combines TRBV20-1 with TRBJ2-7; 8 bases fit TRBD1. This CDR3 region has 19 residues. The V gene's germline CDR1 is DFQATT and CDR2 SNEGSKA (reference sequence). Losses at the gene ends were 6 bases for V and 0 bases for J; bases not matched to a gene: 22. The CDR3 DNA sequence: TGCAGTGCCCGGCCCCTTGGACAGGGTCGTAATTATAACTCCTACGAGCAGTACTTC. Amino acid sequence: CSARPLGQGRNYNSYEQYF.

The CDR3 DNA is TGTGCCAGCGGTGGCCAGGGTAATGGCGAGACCCAGTACTTC. Translating gives CASGGQGNGETQYF. The chain combines TRBV9 with TRBJ2-5, with D possibly being TRBD1 (5 bases). Trimming stripped 7 bases from V and 5 bases from J, with 18 bases between. The CDR3 consists of 14 residues. Germline CDR1 and CDR2: SGDLS and YYNGEE.

The chain has TRBV5-4 and TRBJ2-7; the D is unclear. The germline V gene encodes CDR1 SGHNT and CDR2 YYREEE (reference sequence). This CDR3 contains 15 residues. Trimming cost V 4 bases and J 7 bases, with 21 bases left between them. CDR3 DNA sequence: TGTGCCAGCAGCCCAGGCTGGGGAACTATGCGAGAGCAGTACTTC. Residues: CASSPGWGTMREQYF.

The chain recombines TRBV7-2 with TRBJ1-1, with a tentative D call TRBD1 (5 bases). This CDR3 spans 16 amino acids. The germline V gene encodes CDR1 SGHTA and CDR2 FQGNSA. V shed 0 bases and J shed 4 bases, with 15 bases lying between them. The DNA for the CDR3 is TGTGCCAGCAGCTTAGCGCGGGGGAGAGTGGGCACTGAAGCTTTCTTT. Protein product: CASSLARGRVGTEAFF.

As for this clonotype: A much larger clone lies one base from this, so it may be a read error. The rearrangement joins TRBV28 to TRBJ2-7, with 10 bases lining up with TRBD1. The CDR3 covers 14 residues. After removal of 5 bases from V and 3 bases from J, the junction contained 4 bases not matched to a gene. Per the germline V gene, CDR1 is MDHEN and CDR2 is SYDVKM. The CDR3 bases are TGTGCCAGCAGTCCCGGGACAGGGGACTACGAGCAGTACGTC. Amino acids: CASSPGTGDYEQYV.

The chain has TRBV14 and TRBJ1-1; D is undetermined. The CDR3 length is 12 residues. Trimming pared 3 bases from V and 4 bases from J, leaving 6 bases between. Germline CDR1 reads SGHDN; CDR2 reads FVKESK. CDR3 nucleotides: TGTGCCAGCAGCCACGGGATCACTGAAGCTTTCTTT. Protein product: CASSHGITEAFF.

The V and J genes are TRBV4-1 and TRBJ2-7, with D uncertain. Per the germline V gene, CDR1 is MGHRA and CDR2 is YSYEKL. Trimming took 0 bases from V and 5 from J, leaving 11 bases between them. This CDR3 contains 14 residues. The CDR3 DNA sequence: TGCGCCAGCAGCCAAGATCCGTTGGCTCACGAGCAGTACTTC. It encodes CASSQDPLAHEQYF.

The chain is built from TRBV30 and TRBJ2-1; 7 bases are a match to TRBD2. Germline values: CDR1 GTSNPN, CDR2 SVGIG (reference sequence). The V segment lost 8 bases and the J segment 5 bases; nucleotides outside the gene matches: 12. This CDR3 has 14 residues. The CDR3 coding sequence is TGTGCCCCTGGAGGAGAGCGGGAAAACAATGAGCAGTTCTTC. Translating gives CAPGGERENNEQFF.

The rearrangement joins TRBV11-2 to TRBJ2-6; TRBD1 might be the D (6 bases). The germline gives CDR1 SGHAT, CDR2 FQNNGV. The ends were cut back, 4 bases at V and 2 bases at J, with 12 bases in the middle. The CDR3 spans 16 residues. Here the CDR3 DNA reads TGTGCCAGCAGCTCTCTGACAGGCCCTGGGGCCAACGTCCTGACTTTC. This codes for CASSSLTGPGANVLTF.

The V call is TRBV6-1, the J call TRBJ2-3; no firm D call. The germline V gene has CDR1 MNHNS and CDR2 SASEGT. This CDR3 comprises 14 residues. V was clipped by 2 bases and J by 2 bases, with 8 bases between them. The CDR3 region has the DNA TGTGCCAGCAGTGAACCACTTCACACAGATACGCAGTATTTT. Encoded protein: CASSEPLHTDTQYF.

The CDR3 is CSARVTGGNTEAFF. CDR3 bases: TGCAGTGCTAGAGTGACAGGGGGGAACACTGAAGCTTTCTTT. The chain employs TRBV20-1 and TRBJ1-1, with 9 bases matching TRBD1. The CDR3 sequence is 14 residues long. V lost 1 base and J lost 1; bases outside the gene matches: 1. The germline V gene has CDR1 DFQATT and CDR2 SNEGSKA (reference sequence).

This clonotype has a handful of counts. The chain links TRBV5-1 to TRBJ2-1; TRBD1 matches 11 bases. There are 15 residues in the CDR3. The V segment lost 4 bases and the J segment 6 bases; nucleotides outside the gene matches: 6. Germline V lookup: CDR1 SGHRS, CDR2 YFSETQ. The CDR3 loop reads CASSPGQGGGNEQFF. The CDR3 DNA reads TGCGCCAGCAGCCCGGGACAGGGGGGCGGCAATGAGCAGTTCTTC. Looking up the rest from reference TRBV5-1 and TRBJ2-1 gives the full variable domain: KAGVTQTPRYLIKTRGQQVTLSCSPISGHRSVSWYQQTPGQGLQFLFEYFSETQRNKGNFPGRFSGRQFSNSRSEMNVSTLELGDSALYLCASSPGQGGGNEQFFGPGTRLTVL.

The CDR3 sequence: CASAGRGVGETQYF. CDR3 in DNA: TGTGCCTCGGCCGGACGCGGGGTAGGGGAGACCCAGTACTTC. The chain links TRBV7-7 to TRBJ2-5, with D tentatively TRBD2 (6 bases). In germline, CDR1 is SSHAT, CDR2 FNYEAQ (reference sequence). This CDR3 region has 14 residues. Trimming took off 11 bases at V and 5 bases at J, with 21 bases between the two ends.

In DNA form, the CDR3 reads TGTGCCAGCAAACCCGCAGGGGAGGCGACCCAGTACTTC. Translation: CASKPAGEATQYF. This rearrangement joins TRBV7-8 to TRBJ2-5; D is tentatively TRBD1 or TRBD2 (6 bases each). In germline, CDR1 is SGHVS, CDR2 FQNEAQ. V lost 7 bases, J lost 7 bases, and 16 bases lay in between. The CDR3 totals 13 residues.

A single count supports this clonotype. The rearrangement joins TRBV19 to TRBJ1-1; D not certain. This CDR3 has 11 amino acids. The germline V gene encodes CDR1 LNHDA and CDR2 SQIVND (reference sequence). Between the trimmed V and J ends, which lost 6 bases and 6 bases, there was a span of 8 bases. In nucleotides, the CDR3 is TGTGCCAGTAGGCAGGCCCCTGAAGCTTTCTTT. This gives the protein CASRQAPEAFF. Supplemented by reference TRBV19 and TRBJ1-1, the full variable domain reads DGGITQSPKYLFRKEGQNVTLSCEQNLNHDAMYWYRQDPGQGLRLIYYSQIVNDFQKGDIAEGYSVSREKKESFPLTVTSAQKNPTAFYLCASRQAPEAFFGQGTRLTVV.

J is TRBJ2-5 and V is TRBV4-2, with 10 bases identical to TRBD1. The trim removed 5 bases at V and 4 bases at J, leaving 7 bases unmatched. The CDR3 extends over 15 amino acids. Germline-derived CDR1 and CDR2 are LGHNA and YNFKEQ. In nucleotides, the CDR3 is TGTGCCAGCAGCACACCGGGACAGGGGCCAGAGACCCAGTACTTC. Protein: CASSTPGQGPETQYF.

The chain has TRBV6-2 or TRBV6-3 and TRBJ2-4, with no clear D. Germline CDR1 MNHEY, CDR2 SVGEGT. The CDR3 length is 12 residues. The ends were cut back, 2 bases at V and 8 bases at J, with 7 bases in the middle. This CDR3 is CASSYASDIQYF. The CDR3 DNA follows: TGTGCCAGCAGTTACGCTAGTGACATTCAGTACTTC.

The genes are TRBV15 and TRBJ2-3; D not certain. CDR3 length: 17 residues. V lost 3 bases and J 0 bases, leaving 16 bases between the germline ends. CDR1 is LNHNV and CDR2 is YYDKDF in the germline V gene (reference sequence). This chain's CDR3 is CATSSFGDTASTDTQYF. CDR3 DNA sequence: TGTGCCACCAGCAGCTTTGGGGATACTGCGAGCACAGATACGCAGTATTTT.

This chain joins TRBV30 and TRBJ1-2, with D possibly TRBD1 on 6 matching bases. This CDR3 contains 13 residues. The germline CDR1 and CDR2 sequences are GTSNPN and SVGIG (reference sequence). Trimming removed 4 bases from V and 7 bases from J, with 16 bases in between. The CDR3 here is CAWTPHRAGGYTF. The CDR3 DNA is TGTGCCTGGACGCCTCACAGGGCCGGTGGCTACACCTTC.

The rearrangement joins TRBV30 to TRBJ2-7; a possible D gene is TRBD2 (6 bases). The CDR3 covers 14 residues. Trimming removed 2 bases from V and 5 bases from J, with 16 bases in between. From germline, CDR1 is GTSNPN and CDR2 SVGIG (reference sequence). CDR3 in DNA: TGTGCCTGGAGTCCTGGAGGGGCGAGGAACGAGCAGTACTTC. Translation: CAWSPGGARNEQYF.

V is TRBV7-8 and J is TRBJ2-1, with D unclear. This CDR3 is built from 13 residues. The V gene lost 0 bases and the J gene lost 6 bases, with 6 bases spanning the gap. Per the germline V gene, CDR1 is SGHVS and CDR2 is FQNEAQ. CDR3 sequence (DNA): TGTGCCAGCAGCTTAGCGTCCGTCAATGAGCAGTTCTTC. Its translation is CASSLASVNEQFF.

Regarding this clonotype: At one of its ends the junction is not consistent with the germline gene, which may arise from a read error. The genes are TRBV7-7 and TRBJ2-7, with TRBD1 matching 8 bases. The CDR3 spans 14 residues. Germline V CDR1 and CDR2: SSHAT, FNYEAQ (reference sequence). The DNA of the CDR3 is TGTGCTAGCAGCTTAACGGACAGGGTCCACGAGCAGTACTTC. Protein: CASSLTDRVHEQYF. The complete variable domain, with remaining parts taken from reference TRBV7-7 and TRBJ2-7, reads GAGVSQSPRYKVTKRGQDVTLRCDPISSHATLYWYQQALGQGPEFLTYFNYEAQPDKSGLPSDRFSAERPEGSISTLTIQRTEQRDSAMYRCASSLTDRVHEQYFGPGTRLTVT.